This T cell receptor beta chain was found in a study of shared clonotypes between healthy human individuals. Evenly divided among several immunoSEQ plates was the genomic DNA of each subset. Profiled with immunoSEQ multiplex PCR; TCRdb holds only in-frame clones, not every one. The sample consists of around 2,000,000 clones, roughly 95% of them appearing once. The naive CD8 fraction comprised CD45RO-negative cells positively selected for CCR7 and excluded terminally differentiated effector memory CD45RA+ cells. Sequencing was carried out using naive CD8+ T cells sorted from blood. This receptor was obtained from a man in his late teens or twenties in good health.

In DNA, the CDR3 is TGTGCCAGCAGTCTCAATGAGCAGTTCTTC. It codes for CASSLNEQFF. V and J are TRBV6-1 and TRBJ2-1; D not resolved. Germline V gene data show CDR1 as MNHNS and CDR2 as SASEGT. V was shortened by 5 bases and J by 6 bases, with 2 bases between the two germline ends. This CDR3 spans 10 amino acids.